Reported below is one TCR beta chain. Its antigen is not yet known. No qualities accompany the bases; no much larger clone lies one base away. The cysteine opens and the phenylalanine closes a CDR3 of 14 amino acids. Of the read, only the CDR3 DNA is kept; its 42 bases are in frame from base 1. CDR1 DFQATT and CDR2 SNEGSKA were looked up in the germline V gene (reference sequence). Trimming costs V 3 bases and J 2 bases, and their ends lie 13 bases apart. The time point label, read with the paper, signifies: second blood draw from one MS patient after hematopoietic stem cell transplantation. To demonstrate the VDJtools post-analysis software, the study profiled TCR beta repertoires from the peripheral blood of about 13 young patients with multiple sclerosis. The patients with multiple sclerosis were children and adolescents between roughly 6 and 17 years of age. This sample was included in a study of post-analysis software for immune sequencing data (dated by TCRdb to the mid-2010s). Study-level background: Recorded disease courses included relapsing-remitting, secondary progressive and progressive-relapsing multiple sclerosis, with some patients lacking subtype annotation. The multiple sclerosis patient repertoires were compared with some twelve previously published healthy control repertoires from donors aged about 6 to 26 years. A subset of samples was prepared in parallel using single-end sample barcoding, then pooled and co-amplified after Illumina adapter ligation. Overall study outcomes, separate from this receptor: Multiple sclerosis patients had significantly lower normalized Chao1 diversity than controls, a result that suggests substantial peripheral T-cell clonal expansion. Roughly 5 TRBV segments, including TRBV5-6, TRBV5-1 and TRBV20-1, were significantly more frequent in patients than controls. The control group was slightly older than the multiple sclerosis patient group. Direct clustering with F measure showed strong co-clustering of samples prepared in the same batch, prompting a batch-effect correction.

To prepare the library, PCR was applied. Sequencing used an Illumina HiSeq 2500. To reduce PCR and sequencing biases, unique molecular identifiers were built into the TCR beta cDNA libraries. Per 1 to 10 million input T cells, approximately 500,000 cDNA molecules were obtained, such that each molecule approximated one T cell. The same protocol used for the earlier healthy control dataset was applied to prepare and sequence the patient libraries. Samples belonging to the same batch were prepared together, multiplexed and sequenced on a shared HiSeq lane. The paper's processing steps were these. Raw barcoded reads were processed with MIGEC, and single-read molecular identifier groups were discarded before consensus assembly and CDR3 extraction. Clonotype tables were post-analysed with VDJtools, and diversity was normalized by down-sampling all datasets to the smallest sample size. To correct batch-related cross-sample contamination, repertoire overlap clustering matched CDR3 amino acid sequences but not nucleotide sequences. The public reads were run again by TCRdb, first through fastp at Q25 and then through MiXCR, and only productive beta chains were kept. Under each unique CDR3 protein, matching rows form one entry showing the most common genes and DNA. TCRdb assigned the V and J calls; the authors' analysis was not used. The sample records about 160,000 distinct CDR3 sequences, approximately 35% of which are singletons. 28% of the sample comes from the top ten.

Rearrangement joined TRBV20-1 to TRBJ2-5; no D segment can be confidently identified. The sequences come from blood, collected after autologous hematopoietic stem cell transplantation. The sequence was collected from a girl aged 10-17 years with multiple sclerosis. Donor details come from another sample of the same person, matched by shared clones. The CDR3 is CSARNGRPQETQYF. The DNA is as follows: TGCAGTGCTAGGAACGGAAGACCACAAGAGACCCAGTACTTC.